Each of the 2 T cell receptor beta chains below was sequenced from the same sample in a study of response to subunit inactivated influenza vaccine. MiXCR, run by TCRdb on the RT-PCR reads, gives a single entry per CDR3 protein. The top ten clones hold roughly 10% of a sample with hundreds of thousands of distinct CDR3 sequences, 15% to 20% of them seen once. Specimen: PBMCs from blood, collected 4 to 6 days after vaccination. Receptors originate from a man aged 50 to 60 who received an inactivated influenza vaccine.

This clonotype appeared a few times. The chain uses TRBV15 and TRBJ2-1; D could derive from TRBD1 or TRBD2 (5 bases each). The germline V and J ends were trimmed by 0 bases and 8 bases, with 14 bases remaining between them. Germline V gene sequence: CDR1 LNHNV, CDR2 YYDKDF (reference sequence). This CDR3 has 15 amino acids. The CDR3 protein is CATSRDGAPRDEQFF. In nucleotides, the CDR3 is TGTGCCACCAGCAGAGACGGGGCCCCGAGGGATGAGCAGTTCTTC.

CDR3 amino acids: CASSPPRGSNIYEQYF. The CDR3, as DNA: TGTGCCAGCAGCCCCCCGCGCGGGAGTAATATTTACGAGCAGTACTTC. This chain uses TRBV7-2 with TRBJ2-7; 7 nucleotides agree with TRBD2. J was trimmed by 4 bases and V by 5 bases; bases with no gene match: 14. There are 16 residues in the CDR3. CDR1 is SGHTA, CDR2 FQGNSA, per germline.